The present T cell receptor (beta chain) was sequenced within a study of T cell responses to AZD1222 COVID-19 vaccine. On the study more broadly: Some second doses came at about 4 weeks and others at about 12 weeks; these were pooled. Study findings and constraints: AZD1222 recipients seropositive at baseline numbered only six. At 160-218 and 743-854, vaccine-associated CD4 TCRs were dominant, and they spanned spike. Spike-specific TCR breadth and depth were elevated following two AZD1222 doses.

The assay was immunoSEQ multiplex PCR, and TCRdb's table has in-frame clones only and misses some. The sample includes about 150,000 clones, 87% of them seen just once. The CDR3 is made up of 16 amino acids. V gave up 4 bases and J gave up 5 bases, with 20 bases separating them. Germline CDR1 is WNHNN and CDR2 is SYGVQD (reference sequence). About this clone: The antigen is undetermined.

Sequencing used peripheral blood, obtained on day 0 of AZD1222 vaccination. The chain carries TRBV10-1 and TRBJ1-2; D is unclear. This clonotype was obtained from an adult in good health. The CDR3 here is CASSVQTNPRHYGYTF. The DNA for the CDR3 is TGCGCCAGCAGTGTACAGACTAACCCTCGCCATTATGGCTACACCTTC.